The clone carrying this T cell receptor beta chain was detected only a few times. Antigen specificity is unknown. TCRdb re-called the 5' RACE reads with MiXCR, one entry per CDR3 protein. In the table there are approximately 400,000 distinct CDR3 sequences, approximately 19% of which are singletons. The sample originates from a study of T-cell memory formation after mild COVID-19. General observations from the study: The pre-infection memory compartment contained some responding clones, suggesting cross-reactive memory joined.

From germline, CDR1 is ENHRY and CDR2 SYGVKD. The V segment lost 8 bases and the J segment 4 bases; nucleotides outside the gene matches: 12. The CDR3 covers 15 residues. The rearrangement links TRBV10-3 to TRBJ2-7; the match to TRBD2 covers 9 bases. The clonotype originates from a man aged 18 to 29 who had mild COVID-19 (a few samples of this study predate the infection). Cell type and time point are not known. The sequenced sample consisted of PBMCs or a T cell subset sorted from them (not recorded which). CDR3 region: CAIASAGGSRYEQYF. CDR3 in DNA: TGTGCCATCGCATCAGCGGGGGGAAGTCGGTACGAGCAGTACTTC.